Listed below are T cell receptor beta chains from one sample, sequenced in a study of sequential checkpoint blockade in melanoma. Using immunoSEQ multiplex PCR, the repertoire was profiled, and TCRdb retains in-frame clones only, with some absent. The top ten clones hold around 21% of a sample with about 2,500 clones, 20% to 25% of them seen once. The sequenced sample was tumor tissue (inferred from file names), obtained from a patient given nivolumab and ipilimumab in sequence. The receptors come from a human donor with melanoma. The CDR3 runs from the conserved cysteine through the conserved F or W. A D gene is named only where the DNA matches it firmly. Clone size appears in some rows only: once, few, many, or a class for an expanded clone.

V gene	J gene	D gene	clone size	CDR3 DNA	CDR3 protein
TRBV11-3	TRBJ2-5	TRBD2	many	TGTGCCAGCAGCTTACTGAGCGGGAGGGACGAGACCCAGTACTTC	CASSLLSGRDETQYF
TRBV11-3	TRBJ1-4	NA	medium-sized	TGTGCCAGCAGCTTCCCGGGAGTCAGTGGTGAAAAACTGTTTTTT	CASSFPGVSGEKLFF
TRBV25-1	TRBJ1-1	NA	NA	TGTGCCAGCAGTGCCCCGACACGACGGAACACTGAAGCTTTCTTT	CASSAPTRRNTEAFF
TRBV6-8	TRBJ2-5	TRBD2	medium-sized	TGTGCCAGCAGTCCCTTAGCGGGAGTCGGGGAGACCCAGTACTTC	CASSPLAGVGETQYF
TRBV28	TRBJ2-6	NA	few	TGTGCCAGCAGTCCCGGACAGGAGGGTCTCTCTGGGGCCAACGTCCTGACTTTC	CASSPGQEGLSGANVLTF
TRBV6-8	TRBJ1-2	NA	few	TGTGCCAGCAGTTACTCTGGGGTCCAAGGCTACACCTTC	CASSYSGVQGYTF
TRBV29-1	TRBJ2-3	TRBD2	NA	TGCAGCGTTGAACCTAGCGGGGGTCGGGATACGCAGTATTTT	CSVEPSGGRDTQYF
TRBV19	TRBJ2-2	NA	NA	TGTGCCAGTAGTACGGACAGAAACACCGGGGAGCTGTTTTTT	CASSTDRNTGELFF
TRBV11-3	TRBJ1-4	TRBD1	medium-sized	TGTGCCAGCAGCACCAACTCCGGGACAGAAAATGAAAAACTGTTTTTT	CASSTNSGTENEKLFF
TRBV6-8	TRBJ1-2	TRBD1	NA	TGTGCCAGCAGTTACTCCCCGGACAGGGGGCCTGGCTACACCTTC	CASSYSPDRGPGYTF
TRBV19	TRBJ1-1	TRBD1	few	TGTGCCAGTAGTCCGTACGGGACAGACACTGAAGCTTTCTTT	CASSPYGTDTEAFF
TRBV6-1	TRBJ1-4	NA	few	TGTGCCAGCAGTGAAGCGCAATGGGAGAAACTGTTTTTT	CASSEAQWEKLFF
TRBV6-8	TRBJ2-5	TRBD1	few	TGTGCCAGCACCTCCGGGACAGAGGTCTTAGAGACCCAGTACTTC	CASTSGTEVLETQYF
TRBV28	TRBJ1-2	TRBD1	NA	TGTGCCAGCAGTGGGACAGGGGGCAACTCAGAAGGCTACACCTTC	CASSGTGGNSEGYTF
TRBV29-1	TRBJ2-2	NA	NA	TGCAGCGTCTATTGGGGCGAAGGACCCGGGGAGCTGTTTTTT	CSVYWGEGPGELFF
TRBV19	TRBJ1-2	NA	once	TGTGCCAGTACCTTTACGGACGAGGGACTCCGCACTCGCGGCTACACCTTC	CASTFTDEGLRTRGYTF
TRBV11-3	TRBJ1-6	NA	medium-sized	TGTGCCAGCAGCTTCCATGATTTGGAGGGGCAAGGTTCACCCCTCCACTTT	CASSFHDLEGQGSPLHF
TRBV11-3	TRBJ2-1	NA	many	TGTGCCAGCAGCTTAGGCGGGGATTTCTCCTACAATGAGCAGTTCTTC	CASSLGGDFSYNEQFF
TRBV9	TRBJ1-1	NA	medium-sized	TGTGCCAGCAGCGCCCCTGAAGGTATTGGGACTGAAGCTTTCTTT	CASSAPEGIGTEAFF
TRBV11-3	TRBJ1-1	NA	medium-sized	TGTGCCAGCAGCTTGGGTAGGGGTACACTGAACACTGAAGCTTTCTTT	CASSLGRGTLNTEAFF
TRBV30	TRBJ1-1	NA	few	TGTGCCTGGAACAGGGCCTGGACTGAAGCTTTCTTT	CAWNRAWTEAFF
TRBV19	TRBJ1-1	NA	NA	TGTGCCAGTAGTATAGAGGTGAACACTGAAGCTTTCTTT	CASSIEVNTEAFF
TRBV11-3	TRBJ2-3	NA	many	TGTGCCAGCAGCAAGGATTGGGGGAGTAGCACAGATACGCAGTATTTT	CASSKDWGSSTDTQYF
TRBV10-2	TRBJ2-1	TRBD1	NA	TGCGCCAGCAGTAGGACAGGGGTAAGAAAGAATGAGCAGTTCTTC	CASSRTGVRKNEQFF
TRBV11-3	TRBJ2-5	NA	NA	TGTGCCAGCAGCTTAACCCCGGGATTCCTCCAAGAGACCCAGTACTTC	CASSLTPGFLQETQYF
TRBV11-3	TRBJ1-1	NA	medium-sized	TGTGCCAGCAGCTTAACCGGGCAGGGGAACACTGAAGCTTTCTTT	CASSLTGQGNTEAFF
TRBV6-8	TRBJ1-2	NA	few	TGTGCCAGCAGTTACCCTGGGTATGGCTACACCTTC	CASSYPGYGYTF
TRBV11-3	TRBJ2-1	NA	medium-sized	TGTGCCAGCAGCTCCAGGGGTCTATCCTACAATGAGCAGTTCTTC	CASSSRGLSYNEQFF
TRBV11-3	TRBJ1-1	TRBD1	medium-sized	TGTGCCAGCAGGACGAATACTAGGGGACAGCAGGACACTGAAGCTTTCTTT	CASRTNTRGQQDTEAFF
TRBV11-3	TRBJ2-5	NA	medium-sized	TGTGCCAGCAGCTTAACAGGGACCCTACGAGGAGAGACCCAGTACTTC	CASSLTGTLRGETQYF
TRBV11-3	TRBJ2-2	NA	medium-sized	TGTGCCAGCAGCTTGGGCATGGGGCCCTCCACCGGGGAGCTGTTTTTT	CASSLGMGPSTGELFF
TRBV11-3	TRBJ1-1	NA	many	TGTGCCAGCAGCTTGGTTGGCGGCTTTGGGGGCACTGAAGCTTTCTTT	CASSLVGGFGGTEAFF
TRBV11-3	TRBJ2-3	TRBD2	medium-sized	TGTGCCAGCAGCCCGCCGACTAGCGGGGCTGCGGATACGCAGTATTTT	CASSPPTSGAADTQYF
TRBV11-3	TRBJ2-2	NA	medium-sized	TGTGCCAGCACCCCGGACAGTTCGAACACCGGGGAGCTGTTTTTT	CASTPDSSNTGELFF
TRBV9	TRBJ2-3	NA	NA	TGTGCCAGCAGCGCCCCTCTGGGATCCGAGAGGAGCACAGATACGCAGTATTTT	CASSAPLGSERSTDTQYF
TRBV11-3	TRBJ2-1	NA	medium-sized	TGTGCCAGCAGCCTCGGGCCGCAGGACAATGAGCAGTTCTTC	CASSLGPQDNEQFF
TRBV9	TRBJ2-4	NA	NA	TGTGCCAGCAGCCCGGACCTAATAGCCAAAAACATTCAGTACTTC	CASSPDLIAKNIQYF
TRBV5-1	TRBJ2-7	NA	NA	TGCGCCAGCAGCTTGGCCACCGGGCGAAGCGAGCAGTACTTC	CASSLATGRSEQYF
TRBV5-1	TRBJ1-4	NA	NA	TGCGCCAGCGCCATCGGGGGATTCACTGAAAAACTGTTTTTT	CASAIGGFTEKLFF
TRBV28	TRBJ1-5	TRBD1	NA	TGTGCCAGCAGTACAGGGGGCGGCGGGAGCAATCAGCCCCAGCATTTT	CASSTGGGGSNQPQHF
TRBV6-8	TRBJ1-3	NA	NA	TGTGCCAGCAGCACACTCCCCAAGGACAGCTCTGGAAACACCATATATTTT	CASSTLPKDSSGNTIYF
TRBV29-1	TRBJ2-2	TRBD1	once	TGCAGCGCCAGGACAGGAGTTAAAACCGGGGAGCTGTTTTTT	CSARTGVKTGELFF
TRBV14	TRBJ2-2	NA	few	TGTGCCGTGGAACTCCCCACCGGGGAGCTGTTTTTT	CAVELPTGELFF
TRBV11-3	TRBJ2-1	NA	few	TGTGCCAGCAGCTATACCCGGGAAGACTCCTACAATGAGCAGTTCTTC	CASSYTREDSYNEQFF
TRBV5-1	TRBJ2-2	TRBD2	few	TGCGCCAGCAGCTATTCCGGGAGGATGGGGGAGCTGTTTTTT	CASSYSGRMGELFF
TRBV30	TRBJ1-1	NA	NA	TGTGCCTGGAGTGTTTTGGACCGCATGAACACTGAAGCTTTCTTT	CAWSVLDRMNTEAFF
TRBV14	TRBJ1-1	NA	NA	TGTGCCAGCAGCCACATTGGAGCAGGGGTCACTGAAGCTTTCTTT	CASSHIGAGVTEAFF
TRBV9	TRBJ1-1	TRBD1	many	TGTGCCAGCAGGGAACAGGGGGCAGGGACTGAAGCTTTCTTT	CASREQGAGTEAFF